What follows is one TCR beta chain and its context. What it binds is unknown. This specimen comes from a study of T cell responses to AZD1222 COVID-19 vaccine. Study-wide background: Doses given second, at about 4 or about 12 weeks, were pooled.

CDR1 GTSNPN and CDR2 SVGIG come from the germline V gene (reference sequence). The V end lost 0 bases, the J end lost 6 bases, and 2 bases lay between the germline ends. The CDR3 length is 11 residues. Points from the study as a whole: Every sample of the repertoires postdated the peak T cell response. Seropositive at baseline were only a handful of AZD1222 recipients.

This table comes from immunoSEQ multiplex PCR, and its TCRdb copy is limited to in-frame clones, with some not included. The sample shows approximately 150,000 clones, roughly 89% of them seen only once. Sequenced here: peripheral blood, sampled on day 0 of AZD1222 vaccination. The clonotype was recovered from an adult in good health. This rearrangement joins TRBV30 to TRBJ1-4, with D unclear. CDR3 nucleotides: TGTGCCTGGAGTGTCGATGAAAAACTGTTTTTT. Amino acids: CAWSVDEKLFF.